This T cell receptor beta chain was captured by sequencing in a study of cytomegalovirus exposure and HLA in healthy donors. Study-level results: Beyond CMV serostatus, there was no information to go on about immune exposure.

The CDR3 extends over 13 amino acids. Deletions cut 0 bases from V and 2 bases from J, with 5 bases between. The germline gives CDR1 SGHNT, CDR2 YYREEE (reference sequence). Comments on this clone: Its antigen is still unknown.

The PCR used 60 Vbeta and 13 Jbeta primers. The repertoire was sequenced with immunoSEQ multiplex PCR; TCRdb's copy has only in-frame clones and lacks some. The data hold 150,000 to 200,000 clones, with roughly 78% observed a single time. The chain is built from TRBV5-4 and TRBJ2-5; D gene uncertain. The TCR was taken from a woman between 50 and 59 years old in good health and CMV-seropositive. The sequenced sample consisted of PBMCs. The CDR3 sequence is CASSLAQQETQYF. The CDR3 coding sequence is TGTGCCAGCAGCTTGGCGCAGCAAGAGACCCAGTACTTC.